The rows below give T cell receptor beta chains drawn from one sample of a study of CD8 T cells in ankylosing spondylitis. TCRdb independently ran MiXCR on the 5' RACE reads; one entry per CDR3 protein. The profile covers under 250,000 distinct CDR3 sequences, with 7.5% to 9.5% appearing a single time and approximately 4.8% taken by the ten largest. Sequenced sample: blood, either unsorted or a sorted T cell fraction (not recorded which). The receptors were gathered from a female donor with ankylosing spondylitis or in good health (not recorded which). Each CDR3 is given with its conserved first and last residue. Rows may omit the clone size; those that give it use once, few, many or a size class.

>TRBV7-3|TRBJ1-2|NA
CASSFQGGYGYTF
>TRBV5-1|TRBJ2-7|many
CASSSTRGTSLQGQYF
>TRBV30|TRBJ2-7|many
CAWDATSSYEQYF
>TRBV14|TRBJ2-3|many
CASSQDRQTEDTQYF
>TRBV5-1|TRBJ2-5|many
CASSPDAGGPQETQYF
>TRBV20-1|TRBJ1-5|many
CSARTLYVDQPQHF
>TRBV30|TRBJ1-1|many
CAWRFPGNTEAFF
>TRBV20-1|TRBJ2-1|NA
CSAGLERPAMNEQFF
>TRBV10-1|TRBJ2-2|many
CASSELNSVGELFF
>TRBV28|TRBJ1-6|many
CASVSDRDSPLHF
>TRBV4-3|TRBJ2-7|many
CASSTGTSGYEQYF
>TRBV5-6|TRBJ2-1|once
CAGSFSPRDEQFF
>TRBV7-8|TRBJ2-7|many
CASSPTGTSVRSEQYF
>TRBV7-2|TRBJ1-4|NA
CASSLGPRDGEKLFF
>TRBV20-1|TRBJ2-4|many
CSARSLAWRDIQYF
>TRBV7-2|TRBJ2-2|few
CASSLGTMNTGELFF
>TRBV4-3|TRBJ1-2|NA
CASSQGEGPNGYTF
>TRBV3-1|TRBJ1-5|many
CASSQVNQPQHF
>TRBV10-1|TRBJ2-7|many
CASKEGVTSDEQYF
>TRBV2|TRBJ2-1|NA
CASTARGVDEQFF
>TRBV10-3|TRBJ2-2|many
CATGTPAGGNTGELFF
>TRBV28|TRBJ2-2|many
CASSLNGAGELFF
>TRBV10-3|TRBJ1-2|many
CAISGRGDGYTF
>TRBV7-3|TRBJ2-1|NA
CASSSGPSSYNEQFF
>TRBV13|TRBJ2-1|many
CASSDTGVVDEQFF